This T cell receptor beta chain emerged from a study of CD8 T cells in ankylosing spondylitis. Findings and caveats of the study: Fewer than ten highly homologous variants made up a TCR beta motif that seemed to typify ankylosing spondylitis blood. Matched ankylosing spondylitis synovial fluid reportedly contained a significantly enriched population of disease-linked clones.

Germline V lookup: CDR1 SGHAT, CDR2 FQNNGV. Trimming removed 3 bases at V and 5 bases at J, with 11 bases between. The CDR3 runs 14 residues. This clonotype appeared a few times. Its antigen is undetermined. For TCR beta, libraries came from quantitative 5'-RACE with molecular barcodes. From the 5' RACE reads, TCRdb called clonotypes with MiXCR, one entry per CDR3 protein. The sample yields around 890,000 distinct CDR3 sequences, 10% to 15% seen once. Input material: blood, either unsorted or a sorted T cell fraction (not recorded which). The source is a male donor with ankylosing spondylitis. The rearrangement links TRBV11-2 to TRBJ2-1, with a possible D match to TRBD1 (5 bases). CDR3 DNA: TGTGCCAGCAGCTTCACCGGACAAAACAATGAGCAGTTCTTC. Its protein product is CASSFTGQNNEQFF.